The following is a TCR beta chain sequence with its context. This clonotype was recorded at least ten times. The antigen this receptor binds is unknown. The record has no base qualities; no much larger clone is one base away. These data belong to a study of regulatory T cells in long-lasting Graves disease (dated by TCRdb to the early 2020s). With regard to the full study: Persistent Graves' disease was defined as antithyroid drug treatment for over 5 years with persistently positive TSH receptor autoantibodies. Peripheral blood TCR sequencing and RNA sequencing compared persistent Graves' disease patients with newly diagnosed Graves' disease patients. The study took place in China and was registered as a clinical trial. TCR sequencing covered some 13 persistent and 20 or so newly diagnosed Graves' disease patients, some 33 samples in total. Antithyroid drugs had been taken for 10 to 13 years on average by persistent Graves' disease patients in the clinical cohort. The full study reports these points: Persistent disease showed preferential use of TRBV28, TRBJ1-2 and TRBJ2-5, whereas newly diagnosed disease favored TRBV20-1 and TRBJ2-1. Compared with newly diagnosed patients, persistent Graves' disease patients had lower TCR Shannon entropy and fewer highly expanded clones, which suggests clonal expansion. Only the TCR beta chain was sequenced and analyzed. Peripheral blood alone was examined, since thyroid tissue, which constituted the primary lesion, could not be accessed. More public clonotypes were shared among persistent patients (more than 2,500) than among newly diagnosed patients (966). As a limitation, the authors acknowledged that the small sample size may reduce accuracy.

What this sample's time point label stands for: persistent/refractory GD, antithyroid drugs over 5 years with positive TRAb. For both TCR sequencing and RNA sequencing, RNA was extracted from PBMCs in TRIzol. The diagnosis of Graves' disease was made according to American Thyroid Association guidelines. The patients came from an endocrinology department in Xi'an, China. Each patient gave about 9.1 milliliters of peripheral blood, collected in an EDTA anticoagulant tube. Ficoll Paque Plus density gradient separation was used to isolate PBMCs, and no further T cell sorting was performed. An Agilent 2100 Bioanalyzer and agarose gel were used to assess RNA quality, and a NanoDrop 2000 was used to measure RNA concentration. The CDR3, cysteine through phenylalanine, is 15 amino acids long. Left in the record is the CDR3 DNA by itself, 45 bases read in frame from the first base. The CDR1 and CDR2 encoded by the germline V gene are MNHNS and SASEGT. V and J lose 7 bases and 4 bases, and a span of 19 bases separates them.

The library was obtained by multiplex PCR. TCRdb records Illumina HiSeq 4000 as the sequencer. TCR beta libraries were built with iRepertoire HTBI primers and Arm-PCR amplification of CDR3 regions. Gel purification was performed on PCR products prior to sequencing. Per the authors' processing: A total of some 65 TRBV and 14 TRBJ segments were identified across samples and were used for gene usage analysis of CDR3 amino acid clonotypes. Filtered high-quality paired reads were merged into contigs using COPE and FqMerger. BLAST was used to align contigs to the IMGT TRBV, TRBD and TRBJ reference genes, and CDR3 was defined following IMGT. Highly expanded clones were defined as clonotypes with a frequency above 0.1%. Shannon entropy served as the measure of repertoire diversity, while the Gini coefficient captured V-J evenness. A clonotype found in more than one individual was treated as public. In TCRdb, the public reads were trimmed at Q25 with fastp and aligned with MiXCR, with productive beta chains retained. Entries that share a CDR3 protein sequence are merged under the most common genes and DNA. What appears here as the V and J calls and clone size reflects TCRdb's work, not the paper's. Across this sample there are about 430,000 distinct CDR3 sequences, with 21% seen only once. The biggest ten clones account for approximately 14% of the sample.

Sequencing was performed on peripheral blood mononuclear cells (PBMCs), taken when the disease was refractory, from a patient treated with antithyroid drugs. This TCR came from a female donor with Graves disease. This sequence uses TRBV6-1 and TRBJ1-2; the best D guess is TRBD1, with 6 bases matching. The CDR3 sequence is CASIAPERDTYGYTF. The DNA is TGTGCCAGCATCGCTCCTGAACGGGACACCTATGGCTACACCTTC.